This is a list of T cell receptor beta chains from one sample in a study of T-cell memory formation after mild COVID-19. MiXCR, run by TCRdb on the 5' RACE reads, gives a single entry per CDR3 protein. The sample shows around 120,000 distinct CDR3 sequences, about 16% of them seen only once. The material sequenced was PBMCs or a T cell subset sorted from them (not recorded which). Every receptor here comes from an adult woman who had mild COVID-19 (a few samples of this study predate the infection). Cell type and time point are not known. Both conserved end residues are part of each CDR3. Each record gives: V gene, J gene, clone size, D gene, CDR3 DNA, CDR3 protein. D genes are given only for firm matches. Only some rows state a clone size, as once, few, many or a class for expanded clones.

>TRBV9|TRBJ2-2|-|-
TGTGCCAGCAGCGTAGGGCGGGAGAACACCGGGGAGCTGTTTTTT
CASSVGRENTGELFF
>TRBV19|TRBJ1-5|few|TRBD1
TGTGCCAGTACCACAGGGGGGACAGGGGGCCGTCAGCCCCAGCATTTT
CASTTGGTGGRQPQHF
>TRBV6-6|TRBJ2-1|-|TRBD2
TGTGCCAGCAGTTACCGGCTAGGGACGGGGGGGCAGAATGAGCAGTTCTTC
CASSYRLGTGGQNEQFF
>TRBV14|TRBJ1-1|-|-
TGTGCCAGCAGCCAAGATGTGGGATTGAACACTGAAGCTTTCTTT
CASSQDVGLNTEAFF
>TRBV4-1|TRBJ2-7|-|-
TGCGCCAGCAGCCAAGCACGGCCGGGACCCTACGAGCAGTACTTC
CASSQARPGPYEQYF
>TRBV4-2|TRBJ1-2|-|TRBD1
TGTGCCAGCAGCGTCGGGACAGGGAACTATGGCTACACCTTC
CASSVGTGNYGYTF
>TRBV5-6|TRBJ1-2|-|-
TGTGCCAGCAGCTTGGCTGAGCTTGACTATGGCTACACCTTC
CASSLAELDYGYTF
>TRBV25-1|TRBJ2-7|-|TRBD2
TGTGCCAGCAGTGAATTGGAGGTAGCGGGGGGGCCGGCCGAGCAGTACTTC
CASSELEVAGGPAEQYF
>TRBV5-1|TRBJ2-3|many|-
TGCGCCAGCAGCTTACAGAGATTCACAGATACGCAGTATTTT
CASSLQRFTDTQYF
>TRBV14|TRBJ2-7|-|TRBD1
TGTGCCAGCAGCCAAGGAGGCGCTACAGGGGACAACGAGCAGTACTTC
CASSQGGATGDNEQYF
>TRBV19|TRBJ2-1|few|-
TGTGCCAGTAGTATAGGTGCAGGCTCCTACAATGAGCAGTTCTTC
CASSIGAGSYNEQFF
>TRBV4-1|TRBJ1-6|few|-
TGCGCCAGCAGCCAAGATCCAGGGGCCCTCCACTTT
CASSQDPGALHF
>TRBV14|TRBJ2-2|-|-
TGTGCCAGCACCAGGGTTCACGGCACCGGGGAGCTGTTTTTT
CASTRVHGTGELFF
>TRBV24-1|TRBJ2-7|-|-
TGTGCCACCAGTAGGGCTGGTTCTAGCTCCTACGAGCAGTACTTC
CATSRAGSSSYEQYF
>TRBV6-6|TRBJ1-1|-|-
TGTGCCAGCAGTTACGCGGCACAGACCATGAACACTGAAGCTTTCTTT
CASSYAAQTMNTEAFF
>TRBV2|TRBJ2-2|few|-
TGTGCCAGCAACGTGAGAGACACCGGGGAGCTGTTTTTT
CASNVRDTGELFF
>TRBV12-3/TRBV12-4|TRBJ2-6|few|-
TGTGCCAGCAGCCTCCATAGCTCTGGGGCCAACGTCCTGACTTTC
CASSLHSSGANVLTF
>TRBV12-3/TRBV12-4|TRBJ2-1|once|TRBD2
TGTGCCAGCAGTTTCCCGCCGGGACTAGCGGCCTACAATGAGCAGTTCTTC
CASSFPPGLAAYNEQFF
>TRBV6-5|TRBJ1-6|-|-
TGTGCCAGCAGTTACAACACAGGTCTTGGCTCACCCCTCCACTTT
CASSYNTGLGSPLHF
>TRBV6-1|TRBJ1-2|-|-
TGTGCCAGCAGACAGGGTAGCTATGGCTACACCTTC
CASRQGSYGYTF
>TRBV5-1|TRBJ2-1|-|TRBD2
TGCGCCAGCAGCGTTAGTGGGGAGGGGTCCTACAATGAGCAGTTCTTC
CASSVSGEGSYNEQFF
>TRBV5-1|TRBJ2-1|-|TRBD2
TGCGCCAGCAGCTTGGAGGGGAGGGTCAATGAGCAGTTCTTC
CASSLEGRVNEQFF
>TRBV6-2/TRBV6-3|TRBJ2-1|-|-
TGTGCCAGCAGTCACCTGATAGGGTATGAGCAGTTCTTC
CASSHLIGYEQFF
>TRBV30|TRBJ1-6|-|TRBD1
TGTGCCTGGAGTGGGACAGGGGGTGCCTCACCCCTCCACTTT
CAWSGTGGASPLHF
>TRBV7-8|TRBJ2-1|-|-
TGTGCCAGCAGCTTAGGGGGTTATGAGCAGTTCTTC
CASSLGGYEQFF
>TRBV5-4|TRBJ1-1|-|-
TGTGCCAGCAGGGTCGGACGGACGAACACTGAAGCTTTCTTT
CASRVGRTNTEAFF
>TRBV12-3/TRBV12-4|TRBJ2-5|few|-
TGTGCCAGCAGTAAGGCCTCAGAAGAGACCCAGTACTTC
CASSKASEETQYF
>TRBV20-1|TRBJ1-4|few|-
TGCAGTGCTAGAGGGCAGGGGAACGAAAAACTGTTTTTT
CSARGQGNEKLFF
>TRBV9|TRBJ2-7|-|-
TGTGCCAGCAGCGTGTCAACAGGGAGCGGCGAGCAGTACTTC
CASSVSTGSGEQYF
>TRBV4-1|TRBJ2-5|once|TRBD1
TGCGCCAGCAGCCAAGATGGACAGGGAGGCGAGACCCAGTACTTC
CASSQDGQGGETQYF
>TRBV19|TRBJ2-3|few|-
TGTGCCAGTAATTCGGGGGAGACAGATACGCAGTATTTT
CASNSGETDTQYF
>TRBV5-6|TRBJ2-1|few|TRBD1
TGTGCCAGCACCTCAGGAAGGGGGCACAATGAGCAGTTCTTC
CASTSGRGHNEQFF
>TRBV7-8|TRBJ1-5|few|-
TGTGCCAGCAGCTTAGGGGGGGTGGTAGCCTACAATCAGCCCCAGCATTTT
CASSLGGVVAYNQPQHF
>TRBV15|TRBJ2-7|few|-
TGTGCCACCAGCAGAGCTGTCTACTACGAGCAGTACTTC
CATSRAVYYEQYF
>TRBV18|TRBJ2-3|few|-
TGTGCCAGCTCACCGTCGCAGGGGATAGCAGATACGCAGTATTTT
CASSPSQGIADTQYF
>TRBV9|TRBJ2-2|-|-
TGTGCCAGCAGTGCTAGGGGAGGCGGGGAGCTGTTTTTT
CASSARGGGELFF
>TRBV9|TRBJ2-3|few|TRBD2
TGTGCCAGCAGCGAAGATCCTAGCGGGGGAACAGATACGCAGTATTTT
CASSEDPSGGTDTQYF
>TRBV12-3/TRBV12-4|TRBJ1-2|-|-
TGTGCCAGCAGTACGTGGGAAGGCCGTGGAGGCTACACCTTC
CASSTWEGRGGYTF
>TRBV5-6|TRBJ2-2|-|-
TGTGCCAGCAGGGTGAGGGTCTCGGGAGCGGCCGGGGAGCTGTTTTTT
CASRVRVSGAAGELFF
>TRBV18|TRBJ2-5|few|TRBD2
TGTGCCAGCTCACCTCGGACTAGCGGGGGGCAAGAGACCCAGTACTTC
CASSPRTSGGQETQYF
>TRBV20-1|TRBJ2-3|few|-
TGCAGTGCTAGCAAGTGGGGGGCGTCGGGAGATACGCAGTATTTT
CSASKWGASGDTQYF
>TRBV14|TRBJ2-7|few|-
TGTGCCAGCAGCCAAGCACTCAGGTTCGGGAAATCGTACGAGCAGTACTTC
CASSQALRFGKSYEQYF
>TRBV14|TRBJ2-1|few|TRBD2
TGTGCCAGCAGCCCGGGACTAGCGGGGGAAAATGAGCAGTTCTTC
CASSPGLAGENEQFF
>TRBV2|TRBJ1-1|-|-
TGTGCCAGCAACCTACCGGGGGAGGCGACCGAAGCTTTCTTT
CASNLPGEATEAFF
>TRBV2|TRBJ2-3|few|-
TGTGCCAGCAGGGGACGTAGCACAGATACGCAGTATTTT
CASRGRSTDTQYF